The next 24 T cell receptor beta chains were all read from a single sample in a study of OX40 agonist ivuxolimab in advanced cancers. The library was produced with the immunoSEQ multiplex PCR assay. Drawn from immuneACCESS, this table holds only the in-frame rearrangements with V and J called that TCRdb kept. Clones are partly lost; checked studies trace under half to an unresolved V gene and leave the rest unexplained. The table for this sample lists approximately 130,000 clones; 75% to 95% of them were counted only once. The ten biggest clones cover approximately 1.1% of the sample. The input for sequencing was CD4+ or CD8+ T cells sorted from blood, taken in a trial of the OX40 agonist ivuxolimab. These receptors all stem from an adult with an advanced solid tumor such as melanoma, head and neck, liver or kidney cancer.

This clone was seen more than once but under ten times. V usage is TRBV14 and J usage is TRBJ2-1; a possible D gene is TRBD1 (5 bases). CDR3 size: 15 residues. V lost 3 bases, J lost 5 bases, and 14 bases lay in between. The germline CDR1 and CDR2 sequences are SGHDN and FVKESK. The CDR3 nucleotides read TGTGCCAGCAGCCACCACTGGGAACAGGACAATGAGCAGTTCTTC. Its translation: CASSHHWEQDNEQFF.

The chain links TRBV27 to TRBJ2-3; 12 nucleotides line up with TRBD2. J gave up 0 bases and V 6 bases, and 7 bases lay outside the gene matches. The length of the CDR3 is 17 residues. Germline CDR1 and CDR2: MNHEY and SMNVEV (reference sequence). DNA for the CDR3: TGTGCCAGCAGACTAGCGGGAGGTGGGGACAGCACAGATACGCAGTATTTT. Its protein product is CASRLAGGGDSTDTQYF.

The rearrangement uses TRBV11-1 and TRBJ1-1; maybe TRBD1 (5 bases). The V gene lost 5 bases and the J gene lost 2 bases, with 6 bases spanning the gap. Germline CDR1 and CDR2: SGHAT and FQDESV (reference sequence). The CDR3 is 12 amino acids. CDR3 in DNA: TGTGCCAGCAGCAGGGACAACACTGAAGCTTTCTTT. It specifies CASSRDNTEAFF.

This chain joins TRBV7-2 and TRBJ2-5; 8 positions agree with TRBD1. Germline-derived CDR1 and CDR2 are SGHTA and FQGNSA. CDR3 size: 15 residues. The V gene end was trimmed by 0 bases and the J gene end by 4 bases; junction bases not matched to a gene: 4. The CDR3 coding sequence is TGTGCCAGCAGCTTAGCCCGGACAGGGCCAGAGACCCAGTACTTC. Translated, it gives CASSLARTGPETQYF.

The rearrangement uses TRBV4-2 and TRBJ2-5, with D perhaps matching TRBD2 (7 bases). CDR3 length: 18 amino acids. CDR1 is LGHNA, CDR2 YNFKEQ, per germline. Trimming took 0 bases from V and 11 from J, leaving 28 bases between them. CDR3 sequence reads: CASSQDDWAGAAAREQYF. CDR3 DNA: TGTGCCAGCAGCCAAGATGATTGGGCGGGGGCGGCGGCAAGAGAGCAGTACTTC.

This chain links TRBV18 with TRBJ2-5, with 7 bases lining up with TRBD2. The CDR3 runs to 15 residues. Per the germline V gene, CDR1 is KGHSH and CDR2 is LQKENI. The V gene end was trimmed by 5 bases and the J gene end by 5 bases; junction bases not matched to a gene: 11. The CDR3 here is CASSERRGGSETQYF. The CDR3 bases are TGTGCCAGCTCAGAGAGGCGGGGAGGGTCGGAGACCCAGTACTTC.

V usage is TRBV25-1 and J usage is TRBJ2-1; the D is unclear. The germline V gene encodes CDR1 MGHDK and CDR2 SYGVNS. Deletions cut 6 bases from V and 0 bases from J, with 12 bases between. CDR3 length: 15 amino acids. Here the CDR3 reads CASSPSGGSYNEQFF. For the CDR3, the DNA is TGTGCCAGCAGCCCTTCTGGTGGCTCCTACAATGAGCAGTTCTTC.

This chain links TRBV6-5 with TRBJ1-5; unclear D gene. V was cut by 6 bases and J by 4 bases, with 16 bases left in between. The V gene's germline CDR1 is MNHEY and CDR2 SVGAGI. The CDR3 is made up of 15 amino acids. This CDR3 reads CASRLTWAPNQPQHF. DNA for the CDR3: TGTGCCAGCAGGTTGACATGGGCTCCAAATCAGCCCCAGCATTTT.

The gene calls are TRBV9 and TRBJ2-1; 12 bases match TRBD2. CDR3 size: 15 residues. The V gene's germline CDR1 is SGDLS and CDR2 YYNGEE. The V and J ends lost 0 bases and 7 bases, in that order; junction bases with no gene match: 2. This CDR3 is CASSVASGRGNEQFF. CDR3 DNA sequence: TGTGCCAGCAGCGTAGCTAGCGGGAGGGGGAATGAGCAGTTCTTC.

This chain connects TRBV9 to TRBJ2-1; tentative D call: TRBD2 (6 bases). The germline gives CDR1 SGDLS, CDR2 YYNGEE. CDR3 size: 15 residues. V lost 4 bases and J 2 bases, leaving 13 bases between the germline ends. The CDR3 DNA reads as TGTGCCAGCAGCCCCTCGGGCGGGACCTACAATGAGCAGTTCTTC. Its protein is CASSPSGGTYNEQFF. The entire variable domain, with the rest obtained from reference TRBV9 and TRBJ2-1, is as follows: DSGVTQTPKHLITATGQRVTLRCSPRSGDLSVYWYQQSLDQGLQFLIQYYNGEERAKGNILERFSAQQFPDLHSELNLSSLELGDSALYFCASSPSGGTYNEQFFGPGTRLTVL.

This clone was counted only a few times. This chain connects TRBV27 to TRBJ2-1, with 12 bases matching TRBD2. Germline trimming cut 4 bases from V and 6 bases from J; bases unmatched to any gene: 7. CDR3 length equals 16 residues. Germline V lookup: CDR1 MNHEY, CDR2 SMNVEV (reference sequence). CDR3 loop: CASSSRRLAGVNEQFF. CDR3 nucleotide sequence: TGTGCCAGCAGTTCCCGCAGACTAGCGGGAGTCAATGAGCAGTTCTTC.

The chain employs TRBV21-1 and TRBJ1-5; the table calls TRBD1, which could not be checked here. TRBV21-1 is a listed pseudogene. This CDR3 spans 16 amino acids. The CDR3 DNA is TGTGCCAGCAGCACAAAGGAGACAGGGGAAGGCCAGCCCCAGCATTTT. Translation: CASSTKETGEGQPQHF.

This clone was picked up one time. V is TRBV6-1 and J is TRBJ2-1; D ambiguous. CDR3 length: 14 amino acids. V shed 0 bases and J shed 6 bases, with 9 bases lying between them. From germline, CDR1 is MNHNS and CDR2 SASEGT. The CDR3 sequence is CASSEAPKRNEQFF. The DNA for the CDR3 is TGTGCCAGCAGTGAAGCGCCGAAGCGCAATGAGCAGTTCTTC.

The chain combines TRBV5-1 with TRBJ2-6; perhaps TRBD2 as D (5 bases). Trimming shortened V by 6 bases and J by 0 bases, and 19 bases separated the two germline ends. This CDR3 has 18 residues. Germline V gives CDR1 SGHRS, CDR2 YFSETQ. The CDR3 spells CASKRADPGFSGANVLTF. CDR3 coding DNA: TGCGCCAGCAAAAGGGCTGACCCGGGGTTCTCTGGGGCCAACGTCCTGACTTTC.

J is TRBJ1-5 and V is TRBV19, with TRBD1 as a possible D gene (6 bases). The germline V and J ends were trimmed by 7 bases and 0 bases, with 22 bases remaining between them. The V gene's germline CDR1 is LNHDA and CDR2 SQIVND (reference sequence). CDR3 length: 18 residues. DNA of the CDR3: TGTGCCAGTACCGTTGGGGTCAGGGGAGGGGGTAGCAATCAGCCCCAGCATTTT. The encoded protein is CASTVGVRGGGSNQPQHF. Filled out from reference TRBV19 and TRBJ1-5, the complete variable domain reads DGGITQSPKYLFRKEGQNVTLSCEQNLNHDAMYWYRQDPGQGLRLIYYSQIVNDFQKGDIAEGYSVSREKKESFPLTVTSAQKNPTAFYLCASTVGVRGGGSNQPQHFGDGTRLSIL.

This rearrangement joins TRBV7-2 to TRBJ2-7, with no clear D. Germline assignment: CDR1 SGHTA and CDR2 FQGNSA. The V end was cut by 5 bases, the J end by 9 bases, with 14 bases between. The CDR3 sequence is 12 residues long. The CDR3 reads CASSAVPVVQYF. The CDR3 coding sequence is TGTGCCAGCAGCGCTGTTCCGGTGGTGCAGTACTTC.

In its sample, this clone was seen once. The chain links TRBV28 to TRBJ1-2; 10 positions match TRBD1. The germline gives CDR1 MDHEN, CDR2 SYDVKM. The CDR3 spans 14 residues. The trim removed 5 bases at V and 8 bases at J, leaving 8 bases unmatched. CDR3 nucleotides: TGTGCCAGCAGTCCTGGGACAGGGGCGGGAGGCTACACCTTC. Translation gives CASSPGTGAGGYTF.

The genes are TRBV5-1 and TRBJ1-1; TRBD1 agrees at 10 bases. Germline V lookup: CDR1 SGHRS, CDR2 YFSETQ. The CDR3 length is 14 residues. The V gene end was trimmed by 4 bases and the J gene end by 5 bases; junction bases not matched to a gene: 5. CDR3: CASSVGTGATEAFF. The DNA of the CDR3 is TGCGCCAGCAGCGTAGGGACAGGGGCTACTGAAGCTTTCTTT.

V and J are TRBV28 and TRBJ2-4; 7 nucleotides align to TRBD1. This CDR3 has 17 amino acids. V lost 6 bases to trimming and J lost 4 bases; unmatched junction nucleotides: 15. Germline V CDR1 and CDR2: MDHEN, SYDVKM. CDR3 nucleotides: TGTGCCAGCAGCTCTCTACCTCCCGGGACAGATAAAAACATTCAGTACTTC. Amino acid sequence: CASSSLPPGTDKNIQYF.

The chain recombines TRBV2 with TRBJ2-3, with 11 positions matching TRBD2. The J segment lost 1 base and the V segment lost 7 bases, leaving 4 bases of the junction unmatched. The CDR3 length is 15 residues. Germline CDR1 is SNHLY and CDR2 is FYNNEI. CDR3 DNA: TGTGCCAGCAACGTAGCGGGAGGGGGCACAGATACGCAGTATTTT. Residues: CASNVAGGGTDTQYF.

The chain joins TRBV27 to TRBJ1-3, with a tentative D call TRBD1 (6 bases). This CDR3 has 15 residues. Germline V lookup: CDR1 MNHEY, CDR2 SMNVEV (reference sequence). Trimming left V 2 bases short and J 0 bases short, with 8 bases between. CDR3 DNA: TGTGCCAGCAGTTTAAGGGGGTTCTCTGGAAACACCATATATTTT. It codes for CASSLRGFSGNTIYF.

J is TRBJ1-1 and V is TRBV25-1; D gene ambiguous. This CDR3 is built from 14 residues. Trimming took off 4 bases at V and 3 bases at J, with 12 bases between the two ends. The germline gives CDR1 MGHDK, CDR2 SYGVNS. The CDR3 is CASSGRLRDTEAFF. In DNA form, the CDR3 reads TGTGCCAGCAGTGGACGGCTACGGGACACTGAAGCTTTCTTT.

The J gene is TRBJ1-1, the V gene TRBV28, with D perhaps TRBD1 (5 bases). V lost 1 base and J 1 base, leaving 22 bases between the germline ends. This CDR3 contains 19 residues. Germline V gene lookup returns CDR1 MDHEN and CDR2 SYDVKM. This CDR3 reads CASSLSFTWTTRRNTEAFF. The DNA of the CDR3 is TGTGCCAGCAGTTTATCCTTCACATGGACAACTCGGCGGAACACTGAAGCTTTCTTT. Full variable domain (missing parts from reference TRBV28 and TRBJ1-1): DVKVTQSSRYLVKRTGEKVFLECVQDMDHENMFWYRQDPGLGLRLIYFSYDVKMKEKGDIPEGYSVSREKKERFSLILESASTNQTSMYLCASSLSFTWTTRRNTEAFFGQGTRLTVV.

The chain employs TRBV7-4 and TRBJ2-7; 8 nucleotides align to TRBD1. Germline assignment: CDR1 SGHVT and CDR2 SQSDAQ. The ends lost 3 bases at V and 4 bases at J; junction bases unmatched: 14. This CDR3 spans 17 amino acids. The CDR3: CASSFRVRGQGEYEQYF. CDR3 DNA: TGTGCCAGCAGCTTTAGGGTCAGGGGGCAGGGGGAGTACGAGCAGTACTTC.